This passage covers 5 T cell receptor beta chains from one sample sequenced in a study of regulatory T cells in long-lasting Graves disease. Specified time point: newly diagnosed GD, antithyroid drugs for less than 3 months. Researchers made the TCR library from RNA that was extracted from PBMCs. iRepertoire HTBI primers and Arm-PCR of CDR3 regions built TCR beta libraries. In TCRdb, the multiplex PCR reads were re-called with MiXCR into one record per CDR3 protein. The repertoire has about 430,000 distinct CDR3 sequences, approximately 15% of them found once; the top ten carry around 7.6%. The sample also formed part of further work on T cells in Graves' hyperthyroidism and ophthalmopathy.

The sample was peripheral blood mononuclear cells (PBMCs), taken at new diagnosis, from a patient treated with antithyroid drugs. The receptors shown here come from a woman between 35 and 50 years old with Graves disease.

For this clonotype: This likely stems from a read error, as it lies one base from a far larger clone. The V gene is TRBV12-5, the J gene TRBJ2-3; 11 nucleotides line up with TRBD2. Germline V gene sequence: CDR1 LGHNT, CDR2 FRNRAP. The CDR3 runs 15 residues. The CDR3 sequence: CASGPGTSGYNEQSF. CDR3 coding DNA: TGTGCTAGTGGCCCCGGGACTAGCGGTTACAATGAGCAGTCCTTC.

This clonotype was observed at least ten times. The rearrangement joins TRBV28 to TRBJ2-1, with D maybe TRBD2 (5 bases). CDR1 is MDHEN, CDR2 SYDVKM, per germline. Trimming took 5 bases from V and 1 from J, leaving 18 bases between them. This CDR3 is built from 17 residues. In DNA, the CDR3 is TGTGCCAGCAGTCCCTCCACCTATGAGGGATCCTACAATGAGCAGTTCTTC. Translating it yields CASSPSTYEGSYNEQFF.

This clonotype was picked up many times. The rearrangement joins TRBV27 to TRBJ1-1; D gene uncertain. The germline V gene encodes CDR1 MNHEY and CDR2 SMNVEV (reference sequence). Trimming removed 11 bases at V and 0 bases at J, with 31 bases between. This CDR3 is 19 amino acids long. The CDR3 bases are TGTGCCGGAGACACTCCACCCCTCGTCGGAGATTTGATGAACACTGAAGCTTTCTTT. Protein product: CAGDTPPLVGDLMNTEAFF.

This clonotype was recorded a few times. The chain combines TRBV5-1 with TRBJ2-7, with TRBD2 identical over 9 bases. Looked up from germline, CDR1 is SGHRS and CDR2 is YFSETQ. Losses at the gene ends were 5 bases for V and 0 bases for J; bases not matched to a gene: 18. The length of the CDR3 is 19 residues. The CDR3 region is CASRTRGGLAGLVSYEQYF. The CDR3 DNA follows: TGCGCCAGCAGAACCCGTGGGGGGCTAGCGGGATTAGTCTCCTACGAGCAGTACTTC. Filled out from reference TRBV5-1 and TRBJ2-7, the complete variable domain reads KAGVTQTPRYLIKTRGQQVTLSCSPISGHRSVSWYQQTPGQGLQFLFEYFSETQRNKGNFPGRFSGRQFSNSRSEMNVSTLELGDSALYLCASRTRGGLAGLVSYEQYFGPGTRLTVT.

This clonotype came up many times. V is TRBV28 and J is TRBJ1-5; 7 bases agree with TRBD1. In germline, CDR1 is MDHEN, CDR2 SYDVKM. V shed 5 bases and J 5 bases; nucleotides not matched to a gene: 6. The CDR3 extends over 14 amino acids. CDR3 protein: CASSQEDRYQPQHF. CDR3 nucleotide sequence: TGTGCCAGCAGTCAAGAGGACAGGTATCAGCCCCAGCATTTT. The whole variable domain, filled in from reference TRBV28 and TRBJ1-5, reads DVKVTQSSRYLVKRTGEKVFLECVQDMDHENMFWYRQDPGLGLRLIYFSYDVKMKEKGDIPEGYSVSREKKERFSLILESASTNQTSMYLCASSQEDRYQPQHFGDGTRLSIL.